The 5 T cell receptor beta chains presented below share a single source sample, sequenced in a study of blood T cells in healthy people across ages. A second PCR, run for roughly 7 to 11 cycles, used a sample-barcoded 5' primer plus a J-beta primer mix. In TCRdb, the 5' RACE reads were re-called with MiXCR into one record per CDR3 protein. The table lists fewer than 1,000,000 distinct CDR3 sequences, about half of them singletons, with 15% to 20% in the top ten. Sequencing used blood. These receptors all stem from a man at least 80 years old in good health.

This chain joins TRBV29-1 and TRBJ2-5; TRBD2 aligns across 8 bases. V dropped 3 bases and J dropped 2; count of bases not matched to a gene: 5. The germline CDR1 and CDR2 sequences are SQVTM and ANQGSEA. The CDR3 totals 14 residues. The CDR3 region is CSVDVSGGQETQYF. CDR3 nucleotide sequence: TGCAGCGTTGATGTATCGGGAGGGCAAGAGACCCAGTACTTC.

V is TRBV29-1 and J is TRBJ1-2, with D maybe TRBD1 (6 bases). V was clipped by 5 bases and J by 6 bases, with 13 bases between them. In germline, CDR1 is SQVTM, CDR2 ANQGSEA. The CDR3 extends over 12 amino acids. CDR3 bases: TGCAGCGTTACCGGGACAACCGATGGCTACACCTTC. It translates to CSVTGTTDGYTF.

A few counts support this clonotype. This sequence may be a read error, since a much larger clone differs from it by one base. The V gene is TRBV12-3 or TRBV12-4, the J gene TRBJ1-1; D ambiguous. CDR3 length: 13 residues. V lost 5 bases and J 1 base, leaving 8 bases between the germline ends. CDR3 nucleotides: TGTGCCAGCAGTGTGGGCGCGAACACTGAAGCTTTCTTT. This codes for CASSVGANTEAFF.

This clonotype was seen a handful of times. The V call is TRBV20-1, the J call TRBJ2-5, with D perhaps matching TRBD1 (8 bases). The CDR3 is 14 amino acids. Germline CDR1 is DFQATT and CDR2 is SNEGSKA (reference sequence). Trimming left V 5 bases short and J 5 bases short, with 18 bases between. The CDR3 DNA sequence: TGCAGTGCTGTTTCAACAGGGGGAGGGGAGACCCAGTACTTC. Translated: CSAVSTGGGETQYF.

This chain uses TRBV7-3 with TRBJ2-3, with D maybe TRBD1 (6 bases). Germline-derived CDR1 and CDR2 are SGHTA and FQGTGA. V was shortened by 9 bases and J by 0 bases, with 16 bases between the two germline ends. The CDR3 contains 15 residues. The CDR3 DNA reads TGTGCCAGTAGCCCTGAGACAGGCAGCACAGATACGCAGTATTTT. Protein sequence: CASSPETGSTDTQYF.